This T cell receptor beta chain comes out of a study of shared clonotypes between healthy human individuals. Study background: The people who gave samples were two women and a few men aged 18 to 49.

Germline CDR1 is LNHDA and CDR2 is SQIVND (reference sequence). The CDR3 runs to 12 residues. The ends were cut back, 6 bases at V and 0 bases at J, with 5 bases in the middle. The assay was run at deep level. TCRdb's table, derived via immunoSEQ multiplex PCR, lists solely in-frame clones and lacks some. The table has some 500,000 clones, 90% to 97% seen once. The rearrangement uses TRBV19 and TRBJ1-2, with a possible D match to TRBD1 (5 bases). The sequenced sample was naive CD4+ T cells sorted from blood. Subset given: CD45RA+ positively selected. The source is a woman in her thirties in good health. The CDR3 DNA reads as TGTGCCAGTAGAGGGGCTAACTATGGCTACACCTTC. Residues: CASRGANYGYTF.